The 29 T cell receptor beta chains given below trace back to one sample, sequenced in a study of blood T cell repertoires in COVID-19. The assay was immunoSEQ multiplex PCR, and TCRdb's table has in-frame clones only and misses some. In the table there are tens of thousands of clones, 89% of which are singletons. Material: peripheral blood. Receptor source: a man in his 60s with active COVID-19.

The chain carries TRBV15 and TRBJ2-1; 8 bases map to TRBD2. Germline V lookup: CDR1 LNHNV, CDR2 YYDKDF (reference sequence). The trim removed 3 bases at V and 6 bases at J, leaving 10 bases unmatched. The CDR3 covers 16 residues. CDR3 sequence (DNA): TGTGCCACCAGCAGGAACAGCGGGAGCAGGTTCAATGAGCAGTTCTTC. As protein: CATSRNSGSRFNEQFF. Full variable domain (remainder filled in from reference TRBV15 and TRBJ2-1): DAMVIQNPRYQVTQFGKPVTLSCSQTLNHNVMYWYQQKSSQAPKLLFHYYDKDFNNEADTPDNFQSRRPNTSFCFLDIRSPGLGDTAMYLCATSRNSGSRFNEQFFGPGTRLTVL.

The rearrangement links TRBV21-1 to TRBJ2-7; TRBD1, the table's D call, was not compared with the DNA. TRBV21-1 constitutes a pseudogene. There are 15 residues in the CDR3. The CDR3 coding sequence is TGTGCCAGCAGCAAAGAATCCCAGACAGGGGGGGAGCAGTACTTC. Translated: CASSKESQTGGEQYF.

The genes are TRBV5-1 and TRBJ1-2, with a tentative D call TRBD1 (5 bases). This CDR3 has 13 amino acids. Germline V CDR1 and CDR2: SGHRS, YFSETQ. The V gene lost 5 bases and the J gene lost 8 bases, with 16 bases spanning the gap. The CDR3 reads CASRPPGVAGYTF. The DNA for the CDR3 is TGCGCCAGCAGGCCGCCGGGGGTGGCCGGCTACACCTTC.

CDR3 region: CAWSVGGGTNGYTF. In DNA form, the CDR3 reads TGTGCCTGGAGTGTCGGAGGGGGCACTAATGGCTACACCTTC. The chain links TRBV30 to TRBJ1-2, with TRBD1 matching over 7 bases. The CDR3 is made up of 14 amino acids. The V gene's germline CDR1 is GTSNPN and CDR2 SVGIG (reference sequence). With V trimmed by 0 bases and J by 6 bases, 7 bases remained unmatched. Supplemented by reference TRBV30 and TRBJ1-2, the full variable domain reads SQTIHQWPATLVQPVGSPLSLECTVEGTSNPNLYWYRQAAGRGLQLLFYSVGIGQISSEVPQNLSASRPQDRQFILSSKKLLLSDSGFYLCAWSVGGGTNGYTFGSGTRLTVV.

The V and J genes are TRBV29-1 and TRBJ1-1; D uncertain. CDR1 is SQVTM and CDR2 is ANQGSEA in the germline V gene. This CDR3 has 13 residues. The V end was cut by 7 bases, the J end by 1 base, with 13 bases between. The CDR3 spells CSAETEPNTEAFF. The CDR3 region has the DNA TGCAGCGCCGAAACAGAACCGAACACTGAAGCTTTCTTT.

This chain connects TRBV6-5 to TRBJ2-3, with TRBD2 matching over 7 bases. CDR3 size: 13 residues. The germline CDR1 and CDR2 sequences are MNHEY and SVGAGI. J was trimmed by 5 bases and V by 6 bases; bases with no gene match: 5. The CDR3 here is CASRKLARDTQYF. DNA of the CDR3: TGTGCCAGCAGGAAACTAGCGAGAGATACGCAGTATTTT.

The table lists this clone with a count of one. The genes are TRBV5-4 and TRBJ2-1; tentatively, D is TRBD2 (6 bases). V lost 3 bases to trimming and J lost 2 bases, with 9 bases between them. This CDR3 has 14 amino acids. Germline V CDR1 and CDR2: SGHNT, YYREEE (reference sequence). The CDR3 coding sequence is TGTGCCAGCAGCTATAGCGGTCCCTACAATGAGCAGTTCTTC. It is translated as CASSYSGPYNEQFF. The full variable domain, in which reference TRBV5-4 and TRBJ2-1 provide the parts outside the CDR3, is ETGVTQSPTHLIKTRGQQVTLRCSSQSGHNTVSWYQQALGQGPQFIFQYYREEENGRGNFPPRFSGLQFPNYSSELNVNALELDDSALYLCASSYSGPYNEQFFGPGTRLTVL.

The V gene is TRBV5-4, the J gene TRBJ2-2; 7 bases are shared with TRBD1. This CDR3 comprises 16 residues. The V gene's germline CDR1 is SGHNT and CDR2 YYREEE (reference sequence). V lost 4 bases and J lost 0; bases outside the gene matches: 6. The CDR3: CASSPIDRANTGELFF. CDR3 in DNA: TGTGCCAGCAGCCCCATCGACAGGGCGAACACCGGGGAGCTGTTTTTT.

This clone has only one observation. The chain joins TRBV7-3 to TRBJ2-2, with 10 bases that match TRBD1. Trimming cost V 5 bases and J 3 bases; bases outside gene matches: 3. This CDR3 has 15 amino acids. The germline CDR1 and CDR2 sequences are SGHTA and FQGTGA. CDR3 bases: TGTGCCAGCAGCCCGACAGGGGGCGACACCGGGGAGCTGTTTTTT. It codes for CASSPTGGDTGELFF.

This clone was seen once. The V call is TRBV28, the J call TRBJ2-5; D is perhaps TRBD1 (5 bases). Germline V gene data show CDR1 as MDHEN and CDR2 as SYDVKM. V dropped 3 bases and J dropped 2 bases, with 7 bases sitting between them. The CDR3 extends over 13 amino acids. The chain's CDR3 is CASSFDSQETQYF. The CDR3 DNA follows: TGTGCCAGCAGTTTCGACAGTCAAGAGACCCAGTACTTC.

This clone has just a few counts. J is TRBJ2-1 and V is TRBV15; D may be TRBD2 (6 bases). The germline V and J ends were trimmed by 6 bases and 0 bases, with 21 bases remaining between them. The length of the CDR3 is 18 residues. Germline assignment: CDR1 LNHNV and CDR2 YYDKDF (reference sequence). CDR3 nucleotides: TGTGCCACCAGGGAAGGAGGGCCAAGGGATCTCTCCTACAATGAGCAGTTCTTC. Protein sequence: CATREGGPRDLSYNEQFF.

The V call is TRBV7-2, the J call TRBJ2-3; D is ambiguous. Germline loops: CDR1 SGHTA, CDR2 FQGNSA. Trimming pared 3 bases from V and 5 bases from J, leaving 9 bases between. The CDR3 runs 13 residues. The CDR3 bases are TGTGCCAGCAGCTTTCTTCGCGGAGATACGCAGTATTTT. The encoded protein is CASSFLRGDTQYF.

The V call is TRBV4-3, the J call TRBJ1-6; D is perhaps TRBD1 (5 bases). V gave up 1 base and J gave up 9 bases, with 13 bases separating them. CDR1 LGHNA and CDR2 YSLEER come from the germline V gene. This CDR3 has 15 amino acids. CDR3 sequence reads: CASSQGQYVGSPLHF. The DNA for the CDR3 is TGCGCCAGCAGCCAAGGACAGTATGTGGGTTCACCCCTCCACTTT.

V is TRBV2 and J is TRBJ2-1, with 10 bases identical to TRBD2. Germline V gene sequence: CDR1 SNHLY, CDR2 FYNNEI. This CDR3 has 17 amino acids. V shed 5 bases, J shed 0 bases, and the junction held 7 bases outside the gene matches. CDR3 region: CASSYRVAGGSYNEQFF. The DNA for the CDR3 is TGTGCCAGCAGTTACCGGGTAGCGGGAGGCTCCTACAATGAGCAGTTCTTC.

This chain links TRBV29-1 with TRBJ2-7; TRBD1 matches at 9 bases. The germline V gene encodes CDR1 SQVTM and CDR2 ANQGSEA. The CDR3 is 14 amino acids. V gave up 1 base and J gave up 9 bases; unmatched junction bases: 10. The CDR3 loop is CSVEVGTGSLRQYF. The CDR3 DNA reads as TGCAGCGTTGAAGTCGGGACAGGGTCCCTACGGCAGTACTTC.

The genes are TRBV3-1 (or the pseudogene TRBV3-2) and TRBJ2-7, with TRBD1 matching over 8 bases. The V gene's germline CDR1 is LGHDT and CDR2 YNNKEL (reference sequence). After removal of 6 bases from V and 2 bases from J, the junction contained 9 bases not matched to a gene. The CDR3 runs 15 residues. The CDR3 loop is CASRLDRGPTYEQYF. In DNA form, the CDR3 reads TGTGCCAGCAGACTAGACAGGGGACCAACCTACGAGCAGTACTTC.

The gene calls are TRBV18 and TRBJ1-2; D uncertain. Germline CDR1 KGHSH, CDR2 LQKENI. V was pared by 0 bases and J by 4 bases, with 12 bases between. The CDR3 sequence is 15 residues long. The CDR3 nucleotides read TGTGCCAGCTCACCACCCGAGAGGGATGTCTATGGCTACACCTTC. This codes for CASSPPERDVYGYTF.

The genes are TRBV5-4 and TRBJ1-2, with D possibly matching TRBD1 (6 bases). The V end lost 1 base, the J end lost 2 bases, and 9 bases lay between the germline ends. The CDR3 runs to 14 residues. Germline values: CDR1 SGHNT, CDR2 YYREEE (reference sequence). This CDR3 is CASSLQGKNYGYTF. CDR3 DNA sequence: TGTGCCAGCAGCTTGCAGGGGAAAAACTATGGCTACACCTTC.

The chain links TRBV7-2 to TRBJ1-5; D may be TRBD1 (5 bases). This CDR3 comprises 14 residues. Germline CDR1 SGHTA, CDR2 FQGNSA. Trimming stripped 0 bases from V and 2 bases from J, with 5 bases between. The CDR3 sequence is CASSLAGRNQPQHF. The CDR3 DNA reads as TGTGCCAGCAGCTTAGCGGGGCGCAATCAGCCCCAGCATTTT.

The rearrangement links TRBV27 to TRBJ2-2; 8 bases line up with TRBD2. With V trimmed by 6 bases and J by 5 bases, 11 bases remained unmatched. The length of the CDR3 is 16 residues. CDR1 is MNHEY and CDR2 is SMNVEV in the germline V gene (reference sequence). The CDR3 region has the DNA TGTGCCAGCAGCGCCTTCGGCGCGGGAGGAACCGGGGAGCTGTTTTTT. It is translated as CASSAFGAGGTGELFF.

J is TRBJ2-3 and V is TRBV5-4; 8 bases line up with TRBD1. The trim removed 1 base at V and 5 bases at J, leaving 3 bases unmatched. Germline CDR1 is SGHNT and CDR2 is YYREEE (reference sequence). The CDR3 runs to 14 residues. CDR3 loop: CASSLRQGKDTQYF. In DNA, the CDR3 is TGTGCCAGCAGCTTGCGACAGGGGAAAGATACGCAGTATTTT.

This chain links TRBV28 with TRBJ1-4, with a possible D match to TRBD1 (6 bases). Germline V gene sequence: CDR1 MDHEN, CDR2 SYDVKM. The CDR3 is made up of 15 amino acids. The V and J ends lost 7 bases and 2 bases respectively, with 14 bases between them. CDR3 sequence reads: CASKQGTFTNEKLFF. DNA of the CDR3: TGTGCCAGCAAGCAGGGGACGTTCACTAATGAAAAACTGTTTTTT.

V gene TRBV3-1 (or the pseudogene TRBV3-2) combines with J gene TRBJ2-2; D might be TRBD2 (5 bases). The germline V gene has CDR1 LGHDT and CDR2 YNNKEL (reference sequence). V was cut by 7 bases and J by 5 bases, with 14 bases left in between. CDR3 length: 14 amino acids. In nucleotides, the CDR3 is TGTGCCAGCACCCGGGGTGGTCGGACCGGGGAGCTGTTTTTT. Amino acid sequence: CASTRGGRTGELFF.

V and J are TRBV30 and TRBJ1-4; TRBD1 aligns across 8 bases. CDR3 length equals 15 residues. The germline V gene encodes CDR1 GTSNPN and CDR2 SVGIG (reference sequence). V lost 2 bases to trimming and J lost 5 bases; unmatched junction nucleotides: 7. The CDR3 loop is CAWSQRQGRNEKLFF. The CDR3 DNA follows: TGTGCCTGGAGTCAGCGACAGGGGAGAAATGAAAAACTGTTTTTT.

The chain carries TRBV6-5 and TRBJ2-7; 7 bases are shared with TRBD2. The ends lost 4 bases at V and 8 bases at J; junction bases unmatched: 14. Germline V gene sequence: CDR1 MNHEY, CDR2 SVGAGI. CDR3 length: 15 amino acids. CDR3 amino acids: CASSFPSGAATQQYF. In DNA form, the CDR3 reads TGTGCCAGCAGTTTCCCTAGCGGCGCGGCTACCCAGCAGTACTTC.

The V call is TRBV4-2, the J call TRBJ2-3, with a weak D call TRBD2 (6 bases). The germline V gene has CDR1 LGHNA and CDR2 YNFKEQ. The CDR3 is made up of 17 amino acids. With 0 bases removed from V and 2 bases from J, the gap between germline ends came to 15 bases. CDR3: CASSQEQWGLVTDTQYF. CDR3 sequence (DNA): TGTGCCAGCAGCCAAGAACAATGGGGACTCGTCACAGATACGCAGTATTTT.

The rearrangement joins TRBV6-2 or TRBV6-3 to TRBJ1-5; D may be TRBD1 (6 bases). V lost 5 bases and J 4 bases, leaving 15 bases between the germline ends. The CDR3 has 15 residues. Germline values: CDR1 MNHEY, CDR2 SVGEGT. CDR3 bases: TGTGCCAGCAGTAAACGGCTACAGGGAAATCAGCCCCAGCATTTT. Its translation is CASSKRLQGNQPQHF.

Written as DNA, the CDR3 is TGTGCCAGCAGCCAAGGTACAGGAGACCAAGAGACCCAGTACTTC. Translating it yields CASSQGTGDQETQYF. The chain joins TRBV3-1 (or the pseudogene TRBV3-2) to TRBJ2-5, with D perhaps matching TRBD1 (5 bases). The CDR3 is 15 residues long. Germline V gene data show CDR1 as LGHDT and CDR2 as YNNKEL (reference sequence). V was pared by 1 base and J by 0 bases, with 9 bases between.

The chain combines TRBV2 with TRBJ2-7, with TRBD2 identical over 12 bases. Germline CDR1 is SNHLY and CDR2 is FYNNEI. The CDR3 runs to 15 residues. Trimming took 4 bases from V and 7 from J; bases not matched to a gene: 8. This chain's CDR3 is CASSVGLAGSVEQYF. For the CDR3, the DNA is TGTGCCAGCAGTGTGGGACTAGCGGGTTCAGTGGAGCAGTACTTC. The full variable domain, rest sourced from reference TRBV2 and TRBJ2-7, is EPEVTQTPSHQVTQMGQEVILRCVPISNHLYFYWYRQILGQKVEFLVSFYNNEISEKSEIFDDQFSVERPDGSNFTLKIRSTKLEDSAMYFCASSVGLAGSVEQYFGPGTRLTVT.